Presented here are 21 T cell receptor beta chains from one specimen sequenced in a study of shared clonotypes between healthy human individuals. TCRdb keeps only in-frame clones here, not all; method: immunoSEQ multiplex PCR. The sample contains about 710,000 clones, 72% of which appear only once. Sequencing was done on a sample of memory CD4+ T cells sorted from blood. Subset denoted: CD45RA-negative fraction. The receptors stem from a woman in her twenties or thirties in good health.

The chain links TRBV28 to TRBJ1-2, with 9 positions matching TRBD1. V dropped 6 bases and J dropped 0; count of bases not matched to a gene: 11. Germline loops: CDR1 MDHEN, CDR2 SYDVKM. The CDR3 extends over 17 amino acids. The chain's CDR3 is CASRQEPRQGANYGYTF. CDR3 sequence (DNA): TGTGCCAGCAGGCAGGAACCGCGACAGGGGGCTAACTATGGCTACACCTTC.

This sequence joins TRBV28 and TRBJ2-4, with D perhaps TRBD1 or TRBD2 (5 bases each). Trimming pared 10 bases from V and 7 bases from J, leaving 14 bases between. The CDR3 is 12 amino acids. Germline V gene sequence: CDR1 MDHEN, CDR2 SYDVKM. The CDR3: CATSGTQNIQYF. The DNA of the CDR3 is TGTGCCACCTCTGGGACCCAGAACATTCAGTACTTC.

The chain uses TRBV7-6 and TRBJ1-4; TRBD1 matches 9 bases. The germline CDR1 and CDR2 sequences are SGHVS and FNYEAQ. There are 16 residues in the CDR3. The trim removed 8 bases at V and 3 bases at J, leaving 10 bases unmatched. CDR3: CASGTGTGLANEKLFF. The CDR3, as DNA: TGTGCCAGCGGCACCGGGACAGGGCTCGCTAATGAAAAACTGTTTTTT.

Only one count was recorded for this clone. This rearrangement joins TRBV5-6 to TRBJ2-7; weak D call: TRBD1 (5 bases). This CDR3 has 14 residues. Per the germline V gene, CDR1 is SGHDT and CDR2 is YYEEEE. The ends were cut back, 0 bases at V and 0 bases at J, with 7 bases in the middle. CDR3 sequence: CASSLGQNSYEQYF. The CDR3 nucleotides read TGTGCCAGCAGCTTGGGACAGAACTCCTACGAGCAGTACTTC.

This sequence joins TRBV6-4 and TRBJ1-2; 11 bases match TRBD1. Germline values: CDR1 MRHNA, CDR2 SNTAGT. The CDR3 has 13 residues. J lost 8 bases, V lost 6 bases, and 5 bases had no gene match. The CDR3 DNA is TGTGCCAGCAGCGCGGACAGGGGGCGAGGCTACACCTTC. It encodes CASSADRGRGYTF.

The CDR3 region has the DNA TGTGCCAGCAGTTTAGAGGGCCCCCACGGGGAGCTGTTTTTT. It yields the protein CASSLEGPHGELFF. The rearrangement links TRBV27 to TRBJ2-2; D might be TRBD2 (5 bases). Germline V gives CDR1 MNHEY, CDR2 SMNVEV (reference sequence). V lost 2 bases and J 7 bases, leaving 11 bases between the germline ends. This CDR3 region has 14 residues.

This clone was detected a few times. This chain connects TRBV7-8 to TRBJ2-1, with D unclear. Deletions cut 1 base from V and 0 bases from J, with 10 bases between. This CDR3 has 16 residues. Germline CDR1 SGHVS, CDR2 FQNEAQ. Here the CDR3 reads CASSLVFQFSYNEQFF. CDR3 in DNA: TGTGCCAGCAGCTTAGTTTTCCAATTCTCCTACAATGAGCAGTTCTTC.

The rearrangement links TRBV5-1 to TRBJ2-1, with 7 bases that match TRBD2. Losses at the gene ends were 0 bases for V and 10 bases for J; bases not matched to a gene: 7. Per the germline V gene, CDR1 is SGHRS and CDR2 is YFSETQ. The CDR3 consists of 14 residues. The CDR3 DNA reads as TGCGCCAGCAGCTTGGCGTCTAGCGGAAAGGAGCAGTTCTTC. This translates into CASSLASSGKEQFF.

CDR3 in amino acids: CASSLRGELLSGETQYF. The CDR3 nucleotides are TGTGCCAGCAGCTTGAGAGGGGAGCTTCTCTCGGGAGAGACCCAGTACTTC. The chain has TRBV5-6 and TRBJ2-5; D might be TRBD1 or TRBD2, each matching 5 bases. Germline CDR1 SGHDT, CDR2 YYEEEE. V lost 1 base, J lost 4 bases, and 20 bases lay in between. The CDR3 sequence is 17 residues long.

The chain links TRBV19 to TRBJ1-1; 7 bases line up with TRBD1. CDR1 is LNHDA, CDR2 SQIVND, per germline (reference sequence). Germline trimming cut 5 bases from V and 5 bases from J; bases unmatched to any gene: 8. The CDR3 is 14 amino acids. The CDR3 sequence: CASSVQGRWTEAFF. The CDR3 bases are TGTGCCAGTAGTGTACAGGGGAGGTGGACTGAAGCTTTCTTT.

This clone has just a few counts. The genes are TRBV19 and TRBJ1-1, with TRBD1 as a possible D gene (5 bases). This CDR3 has 13 amino acids. Germline V lookup: CDR1 LNHDA, CDR2 SQIVND (reference sequence). V was pared by 7 bases and J by 4 bases, with 13 bases between. As DNA, the CDR3 is TGTGCCAGTAACCGGGGGTATACCACTGAAGCTTTCTTT. This gives the protein CASNRGYTTEAFF.

This clone appeared a few times. The chain has TRBV2 and TRBJ2-1; D gene uncertain. The CDR3 sequence is 13 residues long. The germline V gene has CDR1 SNHLY and CDR2 FYNNEI. The germline V and J ends were trimmed by 7 bases and 3 bases, with 10 bases remaining between them. In nucleotides, the CDR3 is TGTGCCAGCAAGCAGGAAAGCTACAATGAGCAGTTCTTC. This codes for CASKQESYNEQFF.

V is TRBV2 and J is TRBJ2-3; a possible D gene is TRBD1 (6 bases). There are 15 residues in the CDR3. The germline CDR1 and CDR2 sequences are SNHLY and FYNNEI. V lost 11 bases, J lost 1 base, and 19 bases lay in between. The CDR3: CASLGSRGGTDTQYF. CDR3 bases: TGTGCCTCGCTGGGGTCCAGGGGAGGCACAGATACGCAGTATTTT.

The rearrangement joins TRBV18 to TRBJ1-5; the D gene is possibly TRBD1 (6 bases). This CDR3 region has 14 residues. The germline CDR1 and CDR2 sequences are KGHSH and LQKENI. V was shortened by 6 bases and J by 4 bases, with 13 bases between the two germline ends. The CDR3 DNA is TGTGCCAGCTCGCCCGGGACATCTAATCAGCCCCAGCATTTT. Protein sequence: CASSPGTSNQPQHF. Using reference TRBV18 and TRBJ1-5 for the parts outside the CDR3, the full variable domain is NAGVMQNPRHLVRRRGQEARLRCSPMKGHSHVYWYRQLPEEGLKFMVYLQKENIIDESGMPKERFSAEFPKEGPSILRIQQVVRGDSAAYFCASSPGTSNQPQHFGDGTRLSIL.

Comment on this clone: Within the sample, other DNA sequences also encode this same CDR3. The chain has TRBV5-4 and TRBJ2-5; 7 bases align to TRBD1. The V gene's germline CDR1 is SGHNT and CDR2 YYREEE (reference sequence). CDR3 size: 14 residues. The V gene end was trimmed by 0 bases and the J gene end by 1 base; junction bases not matched to a gene: 0. The CDR3 nucleotides read TGTGCCAGCAGCTTGGGACAGGGCCAAGAGACCCAGTACTTC. Amino acid sequence: CASSLGQGQETQYF.

The CDR3: CASSVETGSAYEQYF. CDR3 nucleotides: TGTGCCAGCAGTGTGGAGACAGGGAGTGCATACGAGCAGTACTTC. The V and J genes are TRBV6-1 and TRBJ2-7; 7 nucleotides match TRBD1. The V gene end was trimmed by 4 bases and the J gene end by 4 bases; junction bases not matched to a gene: 10. The CDR3 is made up of 15 amino acids. Germline-derived CDR1 and CDR2 are MNHNS and SASEGT.

V usage is TRBV2 and J usage is TRBJ2-2; 7 bases are shared with TRBD1. Germline-derived CDR1 and CDR2 are SNHLY and FYNNEI. V lost 8 bases to trimming and J lost 2 bases; unmatched junction nucleotides: 8. This CDR3 has 15 amino acids. CDR3 sequence reads: CASGRQGVNTGELFF. In nucleotides, the CDR3 is TGTGCCAGCGGAAGGCAGGGGGTTAACACCGGGGAGCTGTTTTTT.

The V and J genes are TRBV5-4 and TRBJ1-5; D not certain. Trimming pared 0 bases from V and 2 bases from J, leaving 9 bases between. Germline CDR1 SGHNT, CDR2 YYREEE (reference sequence). The CDR3 loop spans 15 amino acids. This CDR3 reads CASSLGEVGNQPQHF. The CDR3 bases are TGTGCCAGCAGCTTGGGGGAAGTTGGCAATCAGCCCCAGCATTTT. The full variable domain, with the rest looked up from reference TRBV5-4 and TRBJ1-5, is ETGVTQSPTHLIKTRGQQVTLRCSSQSGHNTVSWYQQALGQGPQFIFQYYREEENGRGNFPPRFSGLQFPNYSSELNVNALELDDSALYLCASSLGEVGNQPQHFGDGTRLSIL.

The chain uses TRBV27 and TRBJ1-2; 9 bases match TRBD1. After removal of 5 bases from V and 4 bases from J, the junction contained 14 bases not matched to a gene. The germline gives CDR1 MNHEY, CDR2 SMNVEV (reference sequence). The CDR3 is 17 amino acids. DNA for the CDR3: TGTGCCAGCAGTCCCATACACCCTGGACAGGGGTTCTATGGCTACACCTTC. This codes for CASSPIHPGQGFYGYTF.

The rearrangement joins TRBV11-2 to TRBJ1-3, with no clear D. Trimming cost V 2 bases and J 0 bases, with 5 bases left between them. The germline CDR1 and CDR2 sequences are SGHAT and FQNNGV. The CDR3 length is 14 residues. The CDR3 bases are TGTGCCAGCAGCTTAAGGAGCTCTGGAAACACCATATATTTT. It is translated as CASSLRSSGNTIYF. The full variable domain, completed using reference TRBV11-2 and TRBJ1-3, is EAGVAQSPRYKIIEKRQSVAFWCNPISGHATLYWYQQILGQGPKLLIQFQNNGVVDDSQLPKDRFSAERLKGVDSTLKIQPAKLEDSAVYLCASSLRSSGNTIYFGEGSWLTVV.

As regards this clone: Distinct nucleotide sequences in the sample also encode this CDR3. The V gene is TRBV9, the J gene TRBJ2-2; D gene ambiguous. CDR1 is SGDLS, CDR2 YYNGEE, per germline. Between the trimmed V and J ends, which lost 0 bases and 5 bases, there was a span of 2 bases. The CDR3 totals 12 residues. The CDR3 nucleotides are TGTGCCAGCAGCGTAGGTACCGGGGAGCTGTTTTTT. Translated: CASSVGTGELFF.